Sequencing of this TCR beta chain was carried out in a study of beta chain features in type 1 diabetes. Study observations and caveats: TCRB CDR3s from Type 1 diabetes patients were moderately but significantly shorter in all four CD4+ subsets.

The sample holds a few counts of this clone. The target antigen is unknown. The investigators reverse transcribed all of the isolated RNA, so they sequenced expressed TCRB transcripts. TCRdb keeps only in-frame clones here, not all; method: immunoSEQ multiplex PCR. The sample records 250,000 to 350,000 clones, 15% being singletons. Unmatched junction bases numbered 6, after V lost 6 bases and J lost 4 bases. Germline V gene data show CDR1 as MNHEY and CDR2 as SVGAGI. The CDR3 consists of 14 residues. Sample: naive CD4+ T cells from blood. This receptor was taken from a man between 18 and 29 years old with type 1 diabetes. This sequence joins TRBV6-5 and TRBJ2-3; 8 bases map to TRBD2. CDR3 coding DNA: TGTGCCAGCAGACCCGGACTAGCCCCAGATACGCAGTATTTT. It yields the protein CASRPGLAPDTQYF.